The 18 T cell receptor beta chains given below trace back to one sample, sequenced in a study of cytomegalovirus exposure and HLA in healthy donors. Use of 60 Vbeta and 13 Jbeta primers characterized the PCR. Assay used: immunoSEQ multiplex PCR; TCRdb lists only in-frame clones, some missing. The table records approximately 160,000 clones, roughly 79% of them present only once. Material: PBMCs. These receptors all stem from a woman in her forties in good health and CMV-seronegative.

V and J are TRBV19 and TRBJ2-1; D is uncertain. Germline lookup yields CDR1 LNHDA and CDR2 SQIVND (reference sequence). The CDR3 sequence is 14 residues long. Trimming cost V 5 bases and J 6 bases, with 14 bases left between them. The CDR3 protein is CASSSIFMRNEQFF. The CDR3, as DNA: TGTGCCAGTAGTTCTATTTTTATGCGCAATGAGCAGTTCTTC.

The chain is built from TRBV7-8 and TRBJ1-4; D gene unclear. This CDR3 comprises 14 residues. V was trimmed by 0 bases and J by 8 bases, leaving 10 bases between them. Germline CDR1 is SGHVS and CDR2 is FQNEAQ. CDR3: CASSLAGSREKLFF. CDR3 DNA: TGTGCCAGCAGCTTAGCGGGCAGTAGGGAAAAACTGTTTTTT.

The rearrangement joins TRBV5-1 to TRBJ2-1, with TRBD2 matching 8 bases. CDR3 length equals 15 residues. V was pared by 4 bases and J by 7 bases, with 10 bases of the junction left unmatched. Germline assignment: CDR1 SGHRS and CDR2 YFSETQ. The CDR3 DNA reads as TGCGCCAGCAGCGCGGCGGGGGGAGGGCTAAATGAGCAGTTCTTC. It yields the protein CASSAAGGGLNEQFF.

The V and J genes are TRBV11-1 and TRBJ2-5; D is unclear. The CDR3 extends over 13 amino acids. Per germline, CDR1 SGHAT and CDR2 FQDESV (reference sequence). V lost 5 bases, J lost 5 bases, and 12 bases lay in between. CDR3 region: CASSHFPLETQYF. In DNA form, the CDR3 reads TGTGCCAGCAGCCACTTCCCCCTTGAGACCCAGTACTTC.

V is TRBV18 and J is TRBJ1-2, with a possible D match to TRBD1 (6 bases). The V end was cut by 4 bases, the J end by 2 bases, with 8 bases between. Germline V gives CDR1 KGHSH, CDR2 LQKENI. This CDR3 has 13 residues. CDR3 coding DNA: TGTGCCAGCTCACTTGACAGGAACTATGGCTACACCTTC. Protein: CASSLDRNYGYTF.

This clone was seen a single time. The V gene is TRBV25-1, the J gene TRBJ1-2; possible D gene TRBD1, 5 bases. The germline V gene has CDR1 MGHDK and CDR2 SYGVNS. The CDR3 sequence is 14 residues long. Trimming pared 6 bases from V and 8 bases from J, leaving 19 bases between. The CDR3 reads CASSSTATGGGYTF. CDR3 DNA sequence: TGTGCCAGCAGCTCCACCGCTACAGGTGGCGGCTACACCTTC.

V gene TRBV5-1 combines with J gene TRBJ2-1; tentatively, D is TRBD2 (5 bases). V lost 6 bases and J 2 bases, leaving 18 bases between the germline ends. The CDR3 totals 16 residues. CDR1 is SGHRS and CDR2 is YFSETQ in the germline V gene. The CDR3 nucleotides are TGCGCCAGCACCTCCGGGCTAGACTACCCCTACAATGAGCAGTTCTTC. Residues: CASTSGLDYPYNEQFF.

The chain couples TRBV30 to TRBJ2-1; 10 bases agree with TRBD2. V gave up 1 base and J gave up 6 bases; unmatched junction bases: 15. Germline V gene lookup returns CDR1 GTSNPN and CDR2 SVGIG (reference sequence). The CDR3 is 18 residues long. The CDR3 region has the DNA TGTGCCTGGAGTGGGGCCCGGACTAGCGGAGCCGGGGGCAATGAGCAGTTCTTC. Protein sequence: CAWSGARTSGAGGNEQFF.

The genes are TRBV28 and TRBJ1-1; TRBD1 aligns across 9 bases. The CDR3 spans 12 residues. V was clipped by 7 bases and J by 11 bases; unmatched bases: 8. Germline assignment: CDR1 MDHEN and CDR2 SYDVKM. The CDR3 bases are TGTGCCAGCACAATACAGGGGGCCTGGGCTTTCTTT. Translation gives CASTIQGAWAFF.

CDR3: CASSTAGTSGPTDTQYF. In nucleotides, the CDR3 is TGCGCCAGCAGCACGGCCGGGACTAGCGGACCCACAGATACGCAGTATTTT. The V gene is TRBV5-1, the J gene TRBJ2-3; TRBD2 aligns across 11 bases. This CDR3 spans 17 amino acids. CDR1 and CDR2 (germline): SGHRS, YFSETQ. J gave up 2 bases and V 4 bases, and 9 bases lay outside the gene matches.

Worth noting for this clone: The junction shows a germline mismatch at one end, possibly a read error. The V gene is TRBV29-1, the J gene TRBJ1-2, with TRBD1 matching over 7 bases. The CDR3 consists of 11 residues. CDR1 SQVTM and CDR2 ANQGSEA come from the germline V gene. The CDR3 region is CSVPRQGQGIF. DNA for the CDR3: TGCAGCGTACCAAGACAGGGTCAAGGTATCTTC.

This clone was counted a few times. The chain has TRBV28 and TRBJ1-5, with 7 bases identical to TRBD1. In germline, CDR1 is MDHEN, CDR2 SYDVKM. The CDR3 is 12 residues long. After removal of 5 bases from V and 9 bases from J, the junction contained 4 bases not matched to a gene. The CDR3 nucleotides read TGTGCCAGCAGTACAGGGGTTCGGCCCCAGCATTTT. Translating it yields CASSTGVRPQHF. The complete variable domain, with remaining parts taken from reference TRBV28 and TRBJ1-5, reads DVKVTQSSRYLVKRTGEKVFLECVQDMDHENMFWYRQDPGLGLRLIYFSYDVKMKEKGDIPEGYSVSREKKERFSLILESASTNQTSMYLCASSTGVRPQHFGDGTRLSIL.

The chain employs TRBV29-1 and TRBJ2-7; TRBD2 matches 10 bases. Trimming cost V 5 bases and J 2 bases; bases outside gene matches: 6. Germline V CDR1 and CDR2: SQVTM, ANQGSEA. This CDR3 is built from 14 residues. CDR3 region: CSVRLAGPTYEQYF. The CDR3 DNA is TGCAGCGTTAGACTAGCGGGTCCGACCTACGAGCAGTACTTC.

With respect to this clone: Other DNA sequences in this sample translate to the same CDR3. The gene calls are TRBV5-1 and TRBJ2-5; no clear D. The V gene lost 0 bases and the J gene lost 2 bases, with 5 bases spanning the gap. Germline V gene sequence: CDR1 SGHRS, CDR2 YFSETQ. The CDR3 runs 13 residues. CDR3 amino acids: CASSLALQETQYF. DNA of the CDR3: TGCGCCAGCAGCTTGGCACTACAAGAGACCCAGTACTTC.

This clone occurred a few times. The rearrangement links TRBV10-3 to TRBJ1-5; 8 nucleotides line up with TRBD1. The CDR3 runs 17 residues. The germline gives CDR1 ENHRY, CDR2 SYGVKD. V was pared by 0 bases and J by 3 bases, with 7 bases of the junction left unmatched. The CDR3 nucleotides are TGTGCCATCAGTGAGTCGAGAAGTCAGGGGGCCAATCAGCCCCAGCATTTT. Its protein is CAISESRSQGANQPQHF.

The rearrangement joins TRBV30 to TRBJ2-1, with 10 bases lining up with TRBD2. This CDR3 is built from 14 residues. The trim removed 5 bases at V and 6 bases at J, leaving 7 bases unmatched. Germline V gene data show CDR1 as GTSNPN and CDR2 as SVGIG (reference sequence). CDR3 DNA sequence: TGTGCCTGGGTTAGCGGGAGGAGTGGCAATGAGCAGTTCTTC. Encoded protein: CAWVSGRSGNEQFF.

This chain links TRBV5-5 with TRBJ1-1; TRBD1 matches at 9 bases. The CDR3 has 16 amino acids. With V trimmed by 4 bases and J by 5 bases, 12 bases remained unmatched. CDR1 SGHKS and CDR2 YYEKEE come from the germline V gene (reference sequence). CDR3 coding DNA: TGTGCCAGCAGCCGACAGGGGGAAGGTTTGGGGACTGAAGCTTTCTTT. It codes for CASSRQGEGLGTEAFF.

The rearrangement links TRBV19 to TRBJ2-2; tentative D call: TRBD2 (6 bases). V was pared by 9 bases and J by 8 bases, with 19 bases between. The CDR3 covers 14 residues. Germline V CDR1 and CDR2: LNHDA, SQIVND (reference sequence). CDR3 in amino acids: CASSRVTGVGELFF. The CDR3 DNA reads as TGTGCCAGCAGCCGCGTAACGGGGGTGGGGGAGCTGTTTTTT.